Shown below are 4 T cell receptor beta chains from a single sample sequenced in a study of OX40 agonist ivuxolimab in advanced cancers. This table comes from immunoSEQ multiplex PCR, and its TCRdb copy is limited to in-frame clones, with some not included. The sample includes under 90,000 clones, 70% to 90% seen only once; the top ten take roughly 0.98%. Sample: CD4+ or CD8+ T cells sorted from blood, taken in a trial of the OX40 agonist ivuxolimab. These receptors all stem from an adult with an advanced solid tumor such as melanoma, head and neck, liver or kidney cancer.

The genes are TRBV5-4 and TRBJ1-2; D is perhaps TRBD1 (5 bases). CDR3 length: 14 residues. Germline CDR1 is SGHNT and CDR2 is YYREEE (reference sequence). Trimming shortened V by 0 bases and J by 8 bases, and 14 bases separated the two germline ends. The CDR3 sequence: CASSLGVRVRGYTF. In nucleotides, the CDR3 is TGTGCCAGCAGCTTGGGTGTCAGGGTACGCGGCTACACCTTC.

This chain joins TRBV5-1 and TRBJ1-1; no definite D call. Deletions cut 6 bases from V and 1 base from J, with 13 bases between. CDR3 size: 14 residues. The germline gives CDR1 SGHRS, CDR2 YFSETQ. The CDR3 DNA follows: TGCGCCAGCACTTACCTGGGCGAGAACACTGAAGCTTTCTTT. Its protein is CASTYLGENTEAFF.

This clone occurred once. This sequence joins TRBV7-8 and TRBJ2-7, with 8 bases matching TRBD2. This CDR3 spans 14 amino acids. Germline V CDR1 and CDR2: SGHVS, FQNEAQ. V shed 6 bases, J shed 2 bases, and the junction held 6 bases outside the gene matches. The CDR3 DNA is TGTGCCAGCAGTCGTAGCGGGACGCCCTACGAGCAGTACTTC. It yields the protein CASSRSGTPYEQYF.

CDR3 sequence (DNA): TGTGCCAGCAGCTTATCCGGGAATCAGCCCCAGCATTTT. Its translation: CASSLSGNQPQHF. The chain combines TRBV7-9 with TRBJ1-5; no definite D call. The CDR3 covers 13 residues. V lost 2 bases and J 4 bases, leaving 6 bases between the germline ends. Germline CDR1 reads SEHNR; CDR2 reads FQNEAQ (reference sequence).